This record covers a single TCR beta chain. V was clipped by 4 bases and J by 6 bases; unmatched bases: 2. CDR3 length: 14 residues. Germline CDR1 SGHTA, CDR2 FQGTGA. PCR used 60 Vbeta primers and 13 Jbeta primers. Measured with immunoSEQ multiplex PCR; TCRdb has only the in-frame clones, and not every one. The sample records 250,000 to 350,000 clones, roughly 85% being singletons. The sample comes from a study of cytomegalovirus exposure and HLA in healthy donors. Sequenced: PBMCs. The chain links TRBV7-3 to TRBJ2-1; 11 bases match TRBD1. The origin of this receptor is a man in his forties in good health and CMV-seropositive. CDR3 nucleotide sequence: TGTGCCAGCAGCTCGGGACAGGGGGGCAATGAGCAGTTCTTC. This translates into CASSSGQGGNEQFF. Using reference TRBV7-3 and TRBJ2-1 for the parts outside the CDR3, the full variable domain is GAGVSQTPSNKVTEKGKYVELRCDPISGHTALYWYRQSLGQGPEFLIYFQGTGAADDSGLPNDRFFAVRPEGSVSTLKIQRTERGDSAVYLCASSSGQGGNEQFFGPGTRLTVL.